This entry describes one T cell receptor beta chain. The sample originates from a study of blood T cell repertoires in COVID-19. Study at large: Italy, Spain and the United States were the sources of the convalescent and acute COVID-19 samples. The analysed material was cDNA or gDNA that came from T cells, B-cell-depleted T cells, or PBMCs.

Trimming cost V 5 bases and J 4 bases, with 20 bases left between them. Germline V CDR1 and CDR2: GTSNPN, SVGIG (reference sequence). This CDR3 region has 16 residues. Clinical history as reported by participants underpinned cohort assignment. A COVID-19 case was met by exposed participants within 2 weeks before study entry. The table came from immunoSEQ multiplex PCR; TCRdb's copy has only in-frame clones and leaves some out. The sample lists about 140,000 clones, 70% to 85% seen once, with 1.5% to 2% in the top ten. This clonotype was obtained from a woman aged 18-35 years who had been exposed to COVID-19. The V and J genes are TRBV30 and TRBJ1-4; possibly TRBD1 for D (5 bases). Sequenced sample: PBMCs or T cells enriched from blood (not recorded which). DNA for the CDR3: TGTGCCTGGCAGGGCAGGGAAGGGGCCAGTAATGAAAAACTGTTTTTT. It specifies CAWQGREGASNEKLFF.